This passage covers 2 T cell receptor beta chains from one sample sequenced in a study of T cell repertoires in cytomegalovirus infection. TCRdb fed the reads into MiXCR, producing one record per CDR3 protein. This table has 600,000 to 700,000 distinct CDR3 sequences, roughly a third appearing once. For these TCRs, the target antigens are not known. Sequenced here: cultured PBMCs, sampled from culture after CMV antigen stimulation. Receptors were obtained from a human donor in good health (CMV status not recorded). Some clones in this sample may be carry-over from other donors' samples.

This clonotype was seen a few times. The chain employs TRBV7-9 and TRBJ2-7; 7 bases are a match to TRBD2. The V segment lost 2 bases and the J segment 6 bases; nucleotides outside the gene matches: 10. Germline lookup yields CDR1 SEHNR and CDR2 FQNEAQ (reference sequence). The CDR3 loop spans 15 amino acids. CDR3 in amino acids: CASSLLGGNPLEQYF. DNA of the CDR3: TGTGCCAGCAGCTTATTGGGAGGGAACCCACTCGAGCAGTACTTC.

This chain connects TRBV9 to TRBJ1-1; D perhaps matches TRBD1 (5 bases). CDR3 size: 17 residues. Germline V gene sequence: CDR1 SGDLS, CDR2 YYNGEE. V lost 0 bases to trimming and J lost 7 bases, with 22 bases between them. This chain's CDR3 is CASSVEVDTYFLGEAFF. In nucleotides, the CDR3 is TGTGCCAGCAGCGTAGAAGTGGACACTTATTTTTTAGGTGAAGCTTTCTTT.